These 10 T cell receptor beta chains were sequenced from one sample in a study of blood T cell repertoires in COVID-19. TCRdb's copy holds only in-frame clones and misses some; the assay was immunoSEQ multiplex PCR. The sample includes 200,000 to 300,000 clones, just over 85% of them seen just once. The sequenced sample was PBMCs or T cells enriched from blood (not recorded which). Every receptor here comes from a man between 40 and 49 years old who had recovered from COVID-19.

The chain couples TRBV27 to TRBJ1-4; no clear D gene. Trimming cost V 6 bases and J 4 bases, with 9 bases left between them. Per the germline V gene, CDR1 is MNHEY and CDR2 is SMNVEV (reference sequence). The CDR3 runs to 13 residues. CDR3 protein: CASSYQYNEKLFF. The CDR3 nucleotides read TGTGCCAGCAGCTACCAATATAATGAAAAACTGTTTTTT.

This chain joins TRBV7-2 and TRBJ1-1, with 9 bases fitting TRBD1. The CDR3 extends over 15 amino acids. Germline V CDR1 and CDR2: SGHTA, FQGNSA. Trimming took 6 bases from V and 0 from J; bases not matched to a gene: 5. The CDR3 region has the DNA TGTGCCAGCAGTCCACAGGGGGCGATGAACACTGAAGCTTTCTTT. This translates into CASSPQGAMNTEAFF.

The chain carries TRBV6-2 or TRBV6-3 and TRBJ1-1; D gene uncertain. V lost 6 bases and J 0 bases, leaving 17 bases between the germline ends. The CDR3 length is 16 residues. Per the germline V gene, CDR1 is MNHEY and CDR2 is SVGEGT. This CDR3 is CASSPGVERLNTEAFF. In nucleotides, the CDR3 is TGTGCCAGCAGCCCCGGTGTCGAGAGATTGAACACTGAAGCTTTCTTT.

The table lists this clone with a count of one. This chain connects TRBV6-2 or TRBV6-3 to TRBJ2-2; 7 nucleotides line up with TRBD2. CDR1 and CDR2 from the germline V gene are MNHEY and SVGEGT. The V segment lost 6 bases and the J segment 1 base; nucleotides outside the gene matches: 5. The CDR3 has 15 amino acids. The CDR3 is CASSRLAVNTGELFF. Written as DNA, the CDR3 is TGTGCCAGCAGCCGACTAGCAGTGAACACCGGGGAGCTGTTTTTT.

Points on this clone: At one end, the junction sequence differs from germline, possibly due to a read error. V gene TRBV18 combines with J gene TRBJ1-2, with TRBD1 matching over 7 bases. The CDR3 spans 15 residues. Germline lookup yields CDR1 KGHSH and CDR2 LQKENI. In DNA, the CDR3 is TGTGCCAGCTCAGCACCGGGACAGACTAACTATGGCTACACCTTC. It yields the protein CASSAPGQTNYGYTF.

The chain combines TRBV5-1 with TRBJ2-7; D unclear. The CDR3 runs 14 residues. The germline gives CDR1 SGHRS, CDR2 YFSETQ. Trimming pared 2 bases from V and 0 bases from J, leaving 9 bases between. The CDR3 sequence is CASSFQTASYEQYF. In nucleotides, the CDR3 is TGCGCCAGCAGCTTCCAGACTGCCTCCTACGAGCAGTACTTC.

This clone was recorded only once. The rearrangement links TRBV28 to TRBJ2-7; D gene unclear. Trimming removed 8 bases at V and 5 bases at J, with 16 bases between. Looked up from germline, CDR1 is MDHEN and CDR2 is SYDVKM. The CDR3 extends over 13 amino acids. The CDR3 loop is CASVPTNGNEQYF. DNA of the CDR3: TGTGCCAGCGTACCGACAAATGGAAACGAGCAGTACTTC.

The chain joins TRBV10-1 to TRBJ1-1; D is possibly TRBD1 (5 bases). CDR1 and CDR2 from the germline V gene are WNHNN and SYGVQD (reference sequence). V lost 2 bases to trimming and J lost 1 base, with 8 bases between them. The CDR3 loop spans 14 amino acids. CDR3 sequence (DNA): TGCGCCAGCAGTGAGACAGGACCGAACACTGAAGCTTTCTTT. This gives the protein CASSETGPNTEAFF.

This sequence joins TRBV6-2 or TRBV6-3 and TRBJ1-1, with D possibly TRBD1 on 5 matching bases. Germline V CDR1 and CDR2: MNHEY, SVGEGT. Trimming shortened V by 0 bases and J by 4 bases, and 12 bases separated the two germline ends. The CDR3 runs to 15 residues. The CDR3, as DNA: TGTGCCAGCAGTTACTCTAACAGCGGGGGCACTGAAGCTTTCTTT. It is translated as CASSYSNSGGTEAFF.

The chain has TRBV19 and TRBJ1-2, with D perhaps matching TRBD1 (6 bases). Trimming stripped 3 bases from V and 0 bases from J, with 14 bases between. Germline-derived CDR1 and CDR2 are LNHDA and SQIVND (reference sequence). There are 16 residues in the CDR3. CDR3 nucleotides: TGTGCCAGTAGTATCCCAGGACAGTTAGCTAACTATGGCTACACCTTC. This codes for CASSIPGQLANYGYTF.